A single sample is the source of the 5 T cell receptor beta chains below, sequenced in a study of cytomegalovirus exposure and HLA in healthy donors. The PCR ran on 60 Vbeta and 13 Jbeta primers. Measured with immunoSEQ multiplex PCR; TCRdb has only the in-frame clones, and not every one. The sample lists around 200,000 clones, 65% to 75% occurring once. Sequenced: PBMCs. These receptors all stem from a young man in good health and CMV-seropositive.

V is TRBV27 and J is TRBJ1-3; 10 bases match TRBD1. The CDR3 sequence is 19 residues long. The germline V gene has CDR1 MNHEY and CDR2 SMNVEV (reference sequence). Trimming at V came to 4 bases and at J to 4 bases, leaving 16 bases not matched to a gene. CDR3 bases: TGTGCCAGCAGTTCCTGGGGAAGGACAGGGGGATTGGCGGGAAACACCATATATTTT. Its translation: CASSSWGRTGGLAGNTIYF.

This clone came up a few times. The chain has TRBV5-8 and TRBJ2-3; D gene uncertain. The CDR3 loop spans 15 amino acids. Germline CDR1 is SGHTS and CDR2 is YDEGEE. V was shortened by 2 bases and J by 2 bases, with 12 bases between the two germline ends. For the CDR3, the DNA is TGTGCCAGCAGCTTTAAAGGCGGAACCACAGATACGCAGTATTTT. It specifies CASSFKGGTTDTQYF.

This chain links TRBV9 with TRBJ1-3, with D possibly being TRBD1 (6 bases). Germline CDR1 reads SGDLS; CDR2 reads YYNGEE. Trimming left V 5 bases short and J 4 bases short, with 13 bases between. The CDR3 is 14 residues long. The CDR3 loop is CASSLPDRGNTIYF. The CDR3 nucleotides are TGTGCCAGCAGTTTACCGGACAGAGGAAACACCATATATTTT.

The J gene is TRBJ2-7, the V gene TRBV4-3, with 8 positions matching TRBD1. The germline V gene encodes CDR1 LGHNA and CDR2 YSLEER. This CDR3 has 18 amino acids. The trim removed 3 bases at V and 2 bases at J, leaving 15 bases unmatched. As DNA, the CDR3 is TGCGCCAGCAGCCATCCTTACCGTCCGGGACAGGCCCCCTACGAGCAGTACTTC. It encodes CASSHPYRPGQAPYEQYF.

The chain uses TRBV28 and TRBJ2-3; 10 bases map to TRBD1. V lost 5 bases, J lost 3 bases, and 8 bases stayed unmatched. The germline CDR1 and CDR2 sequences are MDHEN and SYDVKM. The CDR3 is made up of 16 amino acids. The CDR3 coding sequence is TGTGCCAGCAGTGGGATTGAGGACAGGGGGACAGATACGCAGTATTTT. Translating gives CASSGIEDRGTDTQYF.